This note documents a single TCR beta chain sequence. Its binding antigen is unknown. No clone much larger than this one lies a single base away; base qualities are absent. These data originate in a study of vaccination effects on CD4 cells after COVID-19 (dated by TCRdb to between 2022 and 2023). Concerning the study at large: Post-vaccine samples across the study were collected a median of 72 days after the second dose, with a range of 14 to 241. The study compared SARS-CoV-2 spike-specific CD4+ TCR repertoires before and after mRNA vaccination in COVID-19 convalescent patients and infection-naive vaccine recipients. The full study included roughly 11 COVID-19 convalescent patients and a few SARS-CoV-2-naive healthy vaccine recipients. In the study, cultures from other donors were sequenced using the Oncomine TCR Beta short-read assay on an Illumina iSeq 100.

The method behind the library was the immunoSEQ multiplex PCR assay. DNA from the CD4+ T cells that had been cultured and isolated underwent TCR beta CDR3 sequencing. On the authors' methods: Non-productive TCR sequences were removed and reads were trimmed to the CDR3 region, keeping CDR3s of at least 7 amino acids. Antigen-specific clonotypes were identified using the MANAFEST web app by comparison of expansion in peptide wells against reference cultures. To be called positive, a clone needed expansion at FDR<0.05 compared with the reference and with all other wells, an odds ratio greater than 5, and a frequency greater than 0.1% in two replicate wells. Cross-reactive clonotypes were defined as significantly expanded in SARS-CoV-2 spike wells and in at least one common cold coronavirus spike condition. CDR3 similarity was assessed by Levenshtein distance with the stringdist R package, and unrooted trees were built with ape in R 3.6.1. TCRdb obtained this table from immuneACCESS and retained in-frame rearrangements with V and J assigned. These tables miss some clones; where compared with another copy, unresolved V genes account for less than half of the shortfall, and the remainder is unexplained. From that table come the V and J calls and clone size; the DNA was used to work out D and trimming. Within this sample are 40,000 to 50,000 clones, with nearly 75% of them counted one time only. The ten largest account for around 15% of the sample.

To identify antigen-specific CD4+ T cell clonotypes by their expansion, the ViraFEST assay first stimulated PBMC with viral peptide pools and then applied TCR sequencing. After less than eleven days of culture, CD4+ T cells were isolated with the EasySep CD4+ T cell isolation kit. Two doses of either the BNT162b2 or the mRNA-1273 mRNA SARS-CoV-2 vaccine were administered to participants. The absence of prior SARS-CoV-2 infection in healthy vaccine recipients was confirmed by negative nucleocapsid antibodies before and after vaccination. About 2.1 million PBMC per well were cultured with around 10 ug/ml peptides in IMDM containing about 5% human AB serum, about 9.7 IU/ml IL-2 and gentamicin. On days 3 and 7, half of the culture medium was replaced with fresh IL-2-containing medium. Each peptide stimulation condition was cultured in triplicate wells unless otherwise noted. PBMC were separated from whole blood using Ficoll-Paque Plus gradient centrifugation and were then either cryopreserved at -140C or used fresh. The overlapping peptide pools covered the spike proteins of SARS-CoV-2 as well as those of the common cold coronaviruses HCoV-NL63, HCoV-OC43 and HCoV-229E. The QIAamp micro DNA kit was used to extract genomic DNA from the cultured CD4+ T cells.

Findings and caveats that apply to the study as a whole: At late post-vaccination timepoints, both infection-induced and vaccine-induced clones showed marked clonal contraction, consistent with waning T cell responses. The study was limited by a small number of convalescent patients and lacked early post-infection timepoints. In healthy vaccine recipients, vaccine-induced clones were almost all SARS-CoV-2 mono-reactive, with only 1 of 255 being cross-reactive with common cold coronaviruses.

CDR3 length: 14 amino acids, cysteine to phenylalanine. Just CDR3 DNA is preserved here, 42 bases in frame from base 1. Looking up the germline V gene (reference sequence) yields CDR1 LNHDA and CDR2 SQIVND. V drops 4 bases and J drops 9 bases, leaving 13 bases in between. The V and J genes are TRBV19 and TRBJ1-6, with a weak D call of TRBD1 (5 bases match). Sequences were derived from CD4+ T cells from PBMCs cultured with HCoV-OC43 spike peptides, sampled after COVID-19 vaccination. The sample's cell subset or site, from its label and the paper: HCoV-OC43 spike overlapping peptide pool stimulation. The receptor comes from a human donor who received a COVID-19 vaccine. The CDR3 in this case is CASSRDGGGSPLHF. The DNA sequence reads TGTGCCAGTAGTAGAGACGGGGGAGGTTCACCCCTCCACTTT.